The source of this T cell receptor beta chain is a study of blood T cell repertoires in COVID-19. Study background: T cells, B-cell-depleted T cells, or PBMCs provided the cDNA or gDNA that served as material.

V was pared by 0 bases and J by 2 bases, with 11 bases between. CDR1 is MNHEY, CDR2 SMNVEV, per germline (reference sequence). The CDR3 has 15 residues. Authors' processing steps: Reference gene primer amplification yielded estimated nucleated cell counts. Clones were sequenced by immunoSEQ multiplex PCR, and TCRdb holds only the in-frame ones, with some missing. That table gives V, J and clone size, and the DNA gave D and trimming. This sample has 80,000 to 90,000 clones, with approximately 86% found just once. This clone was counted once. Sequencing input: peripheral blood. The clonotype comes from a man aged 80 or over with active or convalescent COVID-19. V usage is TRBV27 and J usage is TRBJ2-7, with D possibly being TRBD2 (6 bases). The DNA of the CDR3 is TGTGCCAGCAGTTTATCTGGAGGGATCCCCTACGAGCAGTACTTC. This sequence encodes CASSLSGGIPYEQYF.